These 4 T cell receptor beta chains share one sample of origin, sequenced in a study of shared clonotypes between healthy human individuals (dated by TCRdb to the early 2020s). Library prep was done by the immunoSEQ multiplex PCR assay. Entries here come from immuneACCESS through TCRdb and include only in-frame sequences with V and J called. Some clones fail to appear in such tables; in the studies checked, an unresolved V gene covers under half of the shortfall, and the cause of the remainder is unknown. The sample data list some 1,600,000 clones, and roughly 98% of these were observed just once. The ten top clones hold around 0.45% of the sample. The specimen was naive CD4+ T cells sorted from blood. According to the study, the label for this sample's cell subset or site signals: CD45RA+ positively selected. The receptors originated from a man aged 25-40 years in good health.

This sequence joins TRBV19 and TRBJ2-7; perhaps D is TRBD1 or TRBD2 (5 bases each). Deletions cut 3 bases from V and 7 bases from J, with 10 bases between. Germline V CDR1 and CDR2: LNHDA, SQIVND (reference sequence). The CDR3 loop spans 12 amino acids. This CDR3 is CASSIAGREQYF. The CDR3 region has the DNA TGTGCCAGTAGTATTGCAGGGAGAGAGCAGTACTTC.

V is TRBV6-5 and J is TRBJ1-2; no firm D call. Looked up from germline, CDR1 is MNHEY and CDR2 is SVGAGI. Trimming took 5 bases from V and 6 from J, leaving 16 bases between them. The CDR3 totals 14 residues. CDR3: CASSPGKPPNGYTF. The CDR3 nucleotides are TGTGCCAGCAGTCCCGGGAAACCCCCGAATGGCTACACCTTC.

This rearrangement joins TRBV5-1 to TRBJ2-3, with D maybe TRBD2 (6 bases). Germline V gene data show CDR1 as SGHRS and CDR2 as YFSETQ. Trimming removed 5 bases from V and 2 bases from J, with 12 bases in between. This CDR3 contains 14 residues. In DNA form, the CDR3 reads TGCGCCAGCAGGTGGCGGGACTCCACAGATACGCAGTATTTT. Its translation: CASRWRDSTDTQYF.

The chain uses TRBV18 and TRBJ2-3; D possibly corresponds to TRBD2 (6 bases). This CDR3 region has 17 residues. Trimming pared 0 bases from V and 0 bases from J, leaving 13 bases between. Germline assignment: CDR1 KGHSH and CDR2 LQKENI. The CDR3 nucleotides are TGTGCCAGCTCACCACCAGTGCGCGGGACTAGCACAGATACGCAGTATTTT. Residues: CASSPPVRGTSTDTQYF.